The next 13 T cell receptor beta chains were all read from a single sample in a study of blood T cell repertoires in COVID-19. Clones were read by immunoSEQ multiplex PCR, and TCRdb kept only the in-frame ones, dropping some. The repertoire holds fewer than 45,000 clones, with 85% as singletons. Sequencing was carried out using peripheral blood. The receptor source for this set is a human donor in a cohort sampled during active COVID-19.

The V and J genes are TRBV2 and TRBJ1-6, with 9 nucleotides matching TRBD1. This CDR3 has 16 amino acids. Losses at the gene ends were 5 bases for V and 5 bases for J; bases not matched to a gene: 7. Germline V lookup: CDR1 SNHLY, CDR2 FYNNEI. The CDR3 is CASSPRTGVDNSPLHF. CDR3 in DNA: TGTGCCAGCAGTCCTCGGACAGGGGTGGATAATTCACCCCTCCACTTT.

This clone was counted only a few times. The chain is built from TRBV7-3 and TRBJ2-7, with D possibly matching TRBD2 (6 bases). Germline CDR1 is SGHTA and CDR2 is FQGTGA. Trimming took 2 bases from V and 4 from J, leaving 12 bases between them. This CDR3 is 14 amino acids long. DNA of the CDR3: TGTGCCAGCAGCTTAGGAGGGACCAGTTACGAGCAGTACTTC. Encoded protein: CASSLGGTSYEQYF. The variable domain in full, with the rest retrieved from reference TRBV7-3 and TRBJ2-7, is GAGVSQTPSNKVTEKGKYVELRCDPISGHTALYWYRQSLGQGPEFLIYFQGTGAADDSGLPNDRFFAVRPEGSVSTLKIQRTERGDSAVYLCASSLGGTSYEQYFGPGTRLTVT.

The rearrangement joins TRBV6-5 to TRBJ1-6; 7 positions agree with TRBD1. The CDR3 is 16 amino acids. The V segment lost 4 bases and the J segment 7 bases; nucleotides outside the gene matches: 10. Germline CDR1 is MNHEY and CDR2 is SVGAGI. CDR3 amino acids: CASSFLGTEYNSPLHF. CDR3 coding DNA: TGTGCCAGCAGTTTTCTAGGGACAGAATACAATTCACCCCTCCACTTT.

The chain combines TRBV5-1 with TRBJ2-3, with a tentative D call TRBD1 (5 bases). Trimming stripped 0 bases from V and 3 bases from J, with 5 bases between. The CDR3 is made up of 13 amino acids. Germline values: CDR1 SGHRS, CDR2 YFSETQ. The CDR3 is CASSLEGTDTQYF. The CDR3 DNA sequence: TGCGCCAGCAGCTTGGAGGGGACAGATACGCAGTATTTT.

The V call is TRBV7-9, the J call TRBJ2-5; 8 bases fit TRBD1. Germline V gene data show CDR1 as SEHNR and CDR2 as FQNEAQ (reference sequence). CDR3 length: 16 residues. Trimming at V came to 1 base and at J to 5 bases, leaving 9 bases not matched to a gene. CDR3 DNA: TGTGCCAGCAGCTTAGGGGTGACAGGGGTTTCGGAGACCCAGTACTTC. It translates to CASSLGVTGVSETQYF.

V and J are TRBV7-9 and TRBJ2-2; a possible D gene is TRBD1 (6 bases). This CDR3 spans 17 amino acids. CDR1 is SEHNR, CDR2 FQNEAQ, per germline (reference sequence). V lost 5 bases, J lost 4 bases, and 20 bases lay in between. The CDR3 DNA follows: TGTGCCAGCAGCCCCCAGGGGTGGGGCGCAAGCACCGGGGAGCTGTTTTTT. It translates to CASSPQGWGASTGELFF.

V usage is TRBV11-2 and J usage is TRBJ2-1, with 8 nucleotides matching TRBD2. The junction had 7 bases not matched to a gene; V was cut back by 4 bases and J by 2 bases. The CDR3 runs to 16 residues. Per the germline V gene, CDR1 is SGHAT and CDR2 is FQNNGV. The CDR3 sequence is CASSSRGGRTYNEQFF. In DNA, the CDR3 is TGTGCCAGCAGCTCCCGGGGGGGACGGACCTACAATGAGCAGTTCTTC.

This chain joins TRBV5-1 and TRBJ1-2, with 11 positions matching TRBD1. There are 16 residues in the CDR3. The germline V gene encodes CDR1 SGHRS and CDR2 YFSETQ. J gave up 3 bases and V 4 bases, and 8 bases lay outside the gene matches. CDR3 nucleotides: TGCGCCAGCAGCCCAGGACAGGGGGCGCGGTACTATGGCTACACCTTC. Translating it yields CASSPGQGARYYGYTF.

This clone was observed a single time. DNA of the CDR3: TGTGCCAGCAGCTTAGCGAGTAGCAATCAGCCCCAGCATTTT. As protein: CASSLASSNQPQHF. V is TRBV7-2 and J is TRBJ1-5; D gene ambiguous. With 0 bases removed from V and 0 bases from J, the gap between germline ends came to 3 bases. The CDR3 consists of 14 residues. Germline V CDR1 and CDR2: SGHTA, FQGNSA.

The chain has TRBV27 and TRBJ2-7; D is ambiguous. V was trimmed by 7 bases and J by 3 bases, leaving 7 bases between them. Germline CDR1 MNHEY, CDR2 SMNVEV (reference sequence). The CDR3 spans 11 residues. CDR3 sequence reads: CASNPCYEQYF. The CDR3 nucleotides are TGTGCCAGCAATCCGTGCTACGAGCAGTACTTC.

This clone was detected once. V usage is TRBV4-2 and J usage is TRBJ2-1; no clear D. This CDR3 region has 14 residues. The germline V gene has CDR1 LGHNA and CDR2 YNFKEQ. The V gene lost 1 base and the J gene lost 3 bases, with 7 bases spanning the gap. CDR3 coding DNA: TGTGCCAGCAGCCAAGTGTCCGGCTACAATGAGCAGTTCTTC. Amino acids: CASSQVSGYNEQFF.

The chain employs TRBV4-1 and TRBJ1-5; possibly TRBD1 for D (6 bases). V lost 0 bases to trimming and J lost 6 bases, with 9 bases between them. Per germline, CDR1 MGHRA and CDR2 YSYEKL. The CDR3 extends over 14 amino acids. The CDR3 DNA reads TGCGCCAGCAGCCAAGATACAGGGCGTCAGCCCCAGCATTTT. Protein sequence: CASSQDTGRQPQHF.

The chain combines TRBV28 with TRBJ1-1; D remains unclear. The germline gives CDR1 MDHEN, CDR2 SYDVKM. The V and J ends lost 10 bases and 2 bases respectively, with 8 bases between them. The CDR3 is made up of 11 amino acids. The CDR3 spells CAILTNTEAFF. CDR3 bases: TGTGCCATCCTAACTAACACTGAAGCTTTCTTT.